These 12 T cell receptor beta chains originate from one sample sequenced in a study of CD8 T cells in Susac syndrome. When the RNA was reverse transcribed, random hexamers were used with an input of roughly 0.45 to 1 ug. TCRdb re-called the immunoSEQ multiplex PCR reads through MiXCR, storing one row per CDR3 protein. The data hold 150,000 to 250,000 distinct CDR3 sequences, with about 96% observed a single time. The specimen sequenced was CD4+ T cells from PBMCs. Every receptor here comes from a human donor with multiple sclerosis.

This chain connects TRBV20-1 to TRBJ1-2; no clear D gene. Germline CDR1 is DFQATT and CDR2 is SNEGSKA (reference sequence). The CDR3 covers 13 residues. Trimming stripped 3 bases from V and 3 bases from J, with 11 bases between. The CDR3 spells CSASSALDYGYTF. As DNA, the CDR3 is TGCAGTGCTAGTTCTGCATTAGACTATGGCTACACCTTC.

V and J are TRBV10-3 and TRBJ2-2; 7 bases line up with TRBD2. The CDR3 runs to 18 residues. V gave up 0 bases and J gave up 4 bases; unmatched junction bases: 11. Per germline, CDR1 ENHRY and CDR2 SYGVKD. The CDR3 sequence is CAISESIFGTNSTGELFF. The CDR3 DNA is TGTGCCATCAGTGAGTCTATTTTTGGGACTAACAGCACCGGGGAGCTGTTTTTT.

This clonotype was counted a single time. The chain uses TRBV4-2 and TRBJ2-5; 8 nucleotides match TRBD2. CDR1 and CDR2 from the germline V gene are LGHNA and YNFKEQ. The CDR3 contains 16 residues. V was pared by 3 bases and J by 2 bases, with 8 bases of the junction left unmatched. CDR3 DNA sequence: TGTGCCAGCAGCCAGTTCCTAGCGGGCGAACAAGAGACCCAGTACTTC. It yields the protein CASSQFLAGEQETQYF.

The V gene is TRBV12-3 or TRBV12-4, the J gene TRBJ2-3, with D tentatively TRBD2 (5 bases). Deletions cut 7 bases from V and 3 bases from J, with 11 bases between. The CDR3 loop spans 13 amino acids. The CDR3 loop is CASTLLATDTQYF. The CDR3 DNA sequence: TGTGCCAGCACCCTGCTAGCTACAGATACGCAGTATTTT.

This sequence joins TRBV7-9 and TRBJ2-2; D is ambiguous. V dropped 3 bases and J dropped 6 bases, with 8 bases sitting between them. The germline CDR1 and CDR2 sequences are SEHNR and FQNEAQ (reference sequence). The CDR3 is made up of 13 amino acids. The DNA for the CDR3 is TGTGCCAGCAGCTTTCCTCCCCCCGGGGAGCTGTTTTTT. Its translation is CASSFPPPGELFF.

The rearrangement uses TRBV18 and TRBJ2-7, with 10 bases that match TRBD1. Trimming removed 0 bases from V and 2 bases from J; junction bases left unmatched: 4. The germline V gene has CDR1 KGHSH and CDR2 LQKENI. This CDR3 is built from 16 residues. In nucleotides, the CDR3 is TGTGCCAGCTCACCACCATCCGGGACAGGGGCCTACGAGCAGTACTTC. Translation gives CASSPPSGTGAYEQYF.

The genes are TRBV21-1 and TRBJ2-7. TRBV21-1 is recorded as a pseudogene. CDR3 length equals 12 residues. CDR3 sequence: CASSKVVYEQYF. The CDR3 DNA is TGTGCCAGCAGCAAAGTTGTCTACGAGCAGTACTTC.

The chain combines TRBV29-1 with TRBJ2-2; possible D gene TRBD2, 6 bases. The CDR3 has 15 residues. The germline V and J ends were trimmed by 2 bases and 1 base, with 11 bases remaining between them. CDR1 and CDR2 (germline): SQVTM, ANQGSEA. The CDR3 nucleotides read TGCAGCGTTGAACGGGGGAACCTGAACACCGGGGAGCTGTTTTTT. It yields the protein CSVERGNLNTGELFF.

The V gene is TRBV12-3 or TRBV12-4, the J gene TRBJ2-1; D remains ambiguous. The germline V and J ends were trimmed by 3 bases and 5 bases, with 20 bases remaining between them. The CDR3 is 17 amino acids. In nucleotides, the CDR3 is TGTGCCAGCAGTTTTGGGTTTGGGCAGGACCGAAACAATGAGCAGTTCTTC. Amino acids: CASSFGFGQDRNNEQFF.

This chain links TRBV11-2 with TRBJ2-2; tentatively, D is TRBD2 (5 bases). With 0 bases removed from V and 13 bases from J, the gap between germline ends came to 12 bases. CDR3 size: 13 residues. Per the germline V gene, CDR1 is SGHAT and CDR2 is FQNNGV. The CDR3 is CASSLEWGALLFF. In DNA form, the CDR3 reads TGTGCCAGCAGCTTAGAATGGGGAGCGTTGCTGTTTTTT.

The chain is built from TRBV12-3 or TRBV12-4 and TRBJ1-1; D gene unclear. Trimming shortened V by 5 bases and J by 0 bases, and 4 bases separated the two germline ends. The CDR3 is 12 amino acids. The CDR3 protein is CASSQMNTEAFF. For the CDR3, the DNA is TGTGCCAGCAGTCAAATGAACACTGAAGCTTTCTTT.

The V and J genes are TRBV24-1 and TRBJ1-1; no clear D gene. V shed 6 bases and J shed 3 bases, with 13 bases lying between them. Germline V gene sequence: CDR1 KGHDR, CDR2 SFDVKD. This CDR3 is 14 amino acids long. CDR3 amino acids: CATSSPGRDTEAFF. The CDR3 DNA is TGTGCCACCAGTTCCCCGGGGAGGGACACTGAAGCTTTCTTT.